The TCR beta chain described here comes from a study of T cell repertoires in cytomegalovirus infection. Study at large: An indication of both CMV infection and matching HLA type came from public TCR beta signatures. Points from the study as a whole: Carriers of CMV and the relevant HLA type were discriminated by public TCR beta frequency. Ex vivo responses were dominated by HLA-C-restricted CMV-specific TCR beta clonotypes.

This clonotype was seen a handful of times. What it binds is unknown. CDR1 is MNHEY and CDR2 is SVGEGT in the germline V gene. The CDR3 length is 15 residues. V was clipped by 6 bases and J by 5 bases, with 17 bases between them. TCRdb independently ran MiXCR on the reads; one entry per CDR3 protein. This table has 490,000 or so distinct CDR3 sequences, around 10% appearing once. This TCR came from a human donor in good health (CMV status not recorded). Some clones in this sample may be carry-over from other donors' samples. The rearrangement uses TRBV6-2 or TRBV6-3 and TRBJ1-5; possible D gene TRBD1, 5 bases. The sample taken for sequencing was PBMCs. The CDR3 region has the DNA TGTGCCAGCAGGATCCTCGGGGGGGGGGATCAGCCCCAGCATTTT. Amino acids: CASRILGGGDQPQHF.